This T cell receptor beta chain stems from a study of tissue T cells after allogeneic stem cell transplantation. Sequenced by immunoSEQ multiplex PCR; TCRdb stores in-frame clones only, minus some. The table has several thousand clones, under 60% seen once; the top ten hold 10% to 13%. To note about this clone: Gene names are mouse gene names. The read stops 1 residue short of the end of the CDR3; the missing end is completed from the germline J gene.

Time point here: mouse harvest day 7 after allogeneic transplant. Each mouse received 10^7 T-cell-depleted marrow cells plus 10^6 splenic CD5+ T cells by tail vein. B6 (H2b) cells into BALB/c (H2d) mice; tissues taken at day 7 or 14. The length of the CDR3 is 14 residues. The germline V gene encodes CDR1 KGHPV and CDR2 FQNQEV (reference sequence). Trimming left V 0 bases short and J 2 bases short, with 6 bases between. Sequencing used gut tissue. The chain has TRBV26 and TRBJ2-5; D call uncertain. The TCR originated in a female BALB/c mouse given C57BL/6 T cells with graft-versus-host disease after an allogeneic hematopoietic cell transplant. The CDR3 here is CASSLSAVQDTQYF. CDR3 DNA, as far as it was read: TGTGCCAGCAGTCTGTCCGCAGTCCAAGACACCCAGTAC.